Sequencing of this T cell receptor beta chain was carried out in a study of cytomegalovirus exposure and HLA in healthy donors. Study-level findings and limits: The records held CMV serostatus as the only immune exposure information. TCR beta sequences reportedly predicted most subjects' HLA-A and HLA-B alleles accurately. Later on, an analysis tied around 17,000 TCR beta sequences to HLA alleles at 0.05 false discovery rate.

From germline, CDR1 is MNHEY and CDR2 SVGAGI. This CDR3 contains 15 residues. J lost 6 bases, V lost 7 bases, and 12 bases had no gene match. The PCR made use of 60 Vbeta and 13 Jbeta primers. Authors' processing steps: A follow-up analysis tallied some 80 million unique TCR beta chains, about 10 million shared. Sequencing was performed with immunoSEQ multiplex PCR; in TCRdb, only in-frame clones are kept and a portion is missing. For V, J and clone size, that table is used; D and trimming come from the DNA. The repertoire holds some 140,000 clones, with roughly three quarters as singletons. Regarding this clone: The antigen is unknown.

V and J are TRBV6-5 and TRBJ2-3, with 8 bases lining up with TRBD2. The receptor was isolated from a female donor in good health and CMV-seronegative. The material sequenced was PBMCs. The CDR3 loop is CASTPAGARGDTQYF. In DNA form, the CDR3 reads TGTGCCAGCACCCCAGCGGGGGCACGGGGGGATACGCAGTATTTT.